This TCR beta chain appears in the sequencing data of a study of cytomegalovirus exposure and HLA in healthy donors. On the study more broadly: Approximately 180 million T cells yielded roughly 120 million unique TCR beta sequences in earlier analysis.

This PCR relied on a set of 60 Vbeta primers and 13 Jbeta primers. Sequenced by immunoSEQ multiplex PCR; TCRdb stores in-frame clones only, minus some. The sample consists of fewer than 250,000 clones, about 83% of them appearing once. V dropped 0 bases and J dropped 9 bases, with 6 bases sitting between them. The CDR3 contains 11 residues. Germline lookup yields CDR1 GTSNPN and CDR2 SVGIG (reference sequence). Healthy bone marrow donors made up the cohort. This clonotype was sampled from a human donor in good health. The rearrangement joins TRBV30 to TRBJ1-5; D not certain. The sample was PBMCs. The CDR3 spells CAWSVGGPQHF. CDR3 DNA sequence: TGTGCCTGGAGTGTTGGAGGGCCCCAGCATTTT.